A selection of T cell receptor beta chains follows, all from one sample in a study of cytomegalovirus exposure and HLA in healthy donors. The method was immunoSEQ multiplex PCR; TCRdb's version includes in-frame clones alone and lacks a portion of them. The sample records 65,000 to 75,000 clones, about 94% being singletons. Sequenced sample: PBMCs. The receptors stem from a woman under 30 in good health and CMV-seropositive. Both conserved end residues are part of each CDR3. Each record gives: clone size, D gene, J gene, V gene, CDR3 length, CDR3 protein, CDR3 DNA. D genes are given only for firm matches. Not all rows give a size; the values are once, few, many and, for expanded clones, a class.

once TRBD2 TRBJ2-3 TRBV7-9 17 CASSFPQAGGPTDTQYF TGTGCCAGCAGCTTCCCCCAAGCGGGAGGGCCTACAGATACGCAGTATTTT
once NA TRBJ2-1 TRBV27 15 CASSLDGGSFNEQFF TGTGCCAGCAGTTTAGATGGAGGAAGTTTCAATGAGCAGTTCTTC
NA TRBD1 TRBJ1-4 TRBV7-2 15 CASSLEKGAGEKLFF TGTGCCAGCAGCTTAGAGAAGGGGGCTGGAGAAAAACTGTTTTTT
NA TRBD1 TRBJ1-1 TRBV7-8 15 CASSGQGVPNTEAFF TGTGCCAGCAGCGGGCAGGGGGTCCCAAACACTGAAGCTTTCTTT
NA NA TRBJ1-6 TRBV4-1 15 CASSPTRLGDSPLHF TGCGCCAGCAGCCCGACTCGTTTAGGGGATTCACCCCTCCACTTT
NA TRBD2 TRBJ2-4 TRBV10-3 17 CAIGRLAGALAKNIQYF TGTGCCATCGGACGACTAGCGGGGGCCCTAGCCAAAAACATTCAGTACTTC
NA TRBD1 TRBJ1-2 TRBV4-1 17 CASSQAERAGGIDGYTF TGCGCCAGCAGCCAAGCGGAACGAGCAGGGGGGATCGATGGCTACACCTTC
once TRBD1 TRBJ1-5 TRBV5-5 15 CASSARQGIVQPQHF TGTGCCAGCAGCGCGAGACAGGGGATCGTTCAGCCCCAGCATTTT
NA NA TRBJ2-2 TRBV18 14 CASSWREYTGELFF TGTGCCAGCTCGTGGAGGGAATACACCGGGGAGCTGTTTTTT
NA NA TRBJ1-5 TRBV4-1 17 CASSQDIGRRNNQPQHF TGCGCCAGCAGCCAAGATATAGGGAGAAGAAACAATCAGCCCCAGCATTTT
NA TRBD1 TRBJ1-6 TRBV2 14 CASSEARGDSPLHF TGTGCCAGCAGTGAAGCCAGGGGGGATTCACCCCTCCACTTT
NA NA TRBJ1-1 TRBV6-5 14 CASSLEAMNTEAFF TGTGCCAGCAGTCTAGAGGCCATGAACACTGAAGCTTTCTTT
NA NA TRBJ1-2 TRBV28 12 CASTWGGQGYTF TGTGCCAGCACCTGGGGGGGGCAGGGCTACACCTTC
NA NA TRBJ2-3 TRBV1 16 CTSRTSGGDSTDTQYF TGCACCAGCAGAACTAGCGGGGGGGATTCCACAGATACGCAGTATTTT
NA TRBD2 TRBJ2-7 TRBV19 15 CASSIMASGDYEQYF TGTGCCAGTAGTATTATGGCTAGCGGGGATTACGAGCAGTACTTC
few TRBD2 TRBJ2-7 TRBV2 15 CASSVRLAAFYEQYF TGTGCCAGCAGTGTGCGCCTAGCGGCTTTTTACGAGCAGTACTTC
NA NA TRBJ2-7 TRBV5-5 16 CASSLAGDSIPYEQYF TGTGCCAGCAGCTTGGCGGGCGACAGTATCCCCTACGAGCAGTACTTC
NA TRBD2 TRBJ2-1 TRBV11-3 15 CASSQTSGFYNEQFF TGTGCCAGCAGCCAAACTAGCGGATTTTACAATGAGCAGTTCTTC
NA TRBD2 TRBJ2-1 TRBV27 18 CASSLYPIAGGLYNEQFF TGTGCCAGCAGTTTATACCCTATAGCGGGGGGGCTCTACAATGAGCAGTTCTTC
few NA TRBJ1-6 TRBV28 14 CASGRQSYNSPLHF TGTGCCAGCGGGCGACAGAGCTATAATTCACCCCTCCACTTT
NA NA TRBJ1-2 TRBV7-9 13 CASSLGVNYGYTF TGTGCCAGCAGCTTAGGTGTAAACTATGGCTACACCTTC
NA TRBD1 TRBJ2-2 TRBV7-8 16 CASRSGTALNTGELFF TGTGCCAGCAGATCCGGGACAGCCTTGAACACCGGGGAGCTGTTTTTT
NA TRBD2 TRBJ2-2 TRBV9 17 CASSVGAGGEGTGELFF TGTGCCAGCAGCGTAGGAGCGGGAGGGGAGGGGACCGGGGAGCTGTTTTTT
NA TRBD2 TRBJ2-7 TRBV28 14 CASSRSGYSYEQYF TGTGCCAGCAGCCGTAGCGGGTACTCCTACGAGCAGTACTTC
NA NA TRBJ2-3 TRBV5-6 15 CASSRQLRSTDTQYF TGTGCCAGCAGCCGACAGTTAAGGAGCACAGATACGCAGTATTTT
NA NA TRBJ1-2 TRBV28 13 CASSHGQTRGYTF TGTGCCAGCAGCCATGGACAGACGCGGGGCTACACCTTC
NA NA TRBJ1-5 TRBV5-6 14 CASSLLAGVQPQHF TGTGCCAGCAGCTTGCTGGCAGGGGTACAGCCCCAGCATTTT
medium-sized NA TRBJ2-7 TRBV4-2 12 CASSQDSYEQYF TGTGCCAGCAGCCAAGACAGCTACGAGCAGTACTTC
NA NA TRBJ2-7 TRBV18 14 CASSPSQGIYEQYF TGTGCCAGCTCACCGAGTCAGGGCATATACGAGCAGTACTTC
NA NA TRBJ2-5 TRBV5-4 14 CASSLERFQETQYF TGTGCCAGCAGCTTGGAGAGGTTTCAAGAGACCCAGTACTTC
NA TRBD1 TRBJ1-2 TRBV14 16 CASSRRGQGIFSGYTF TGTGCCAGCAGCCGGAGGGGACAGGGCATCTTCAGTGGCTACACCTTC
NA NA TRBJ2-7 TRBV5-1 13 CASSLSGAYEQYF TGCGCCAGCAGCTTGTCAGGGGCCTACGAGCAGTACTTC
NA TRBD1 TRBJ1-2 TRBV19 15 CASSTRYDRAYGYTF TGTGCCAGTAGTACCCGCTATGACAGGGCCTATGGCTACACCTTC
NA NA TRBJ1-2 TRBV30 15 CAWSIRQDSNYGYTF TGTGCCTGGAGTATCCGACAGGACTCCAACTATGGCTACACCTTC
NA NA TRBJ2-5 TRBV28 14 CASSLTGIQETQYF TGTGCCAGCAGTCTTACAGGGATACAAGAGACCCAGTACTTC
NA NA TRBJ1-2 TRBV30 15 CAWSVTAGANYGYTF TGTGCCTGGAGTGTAACGGCAGGGGCTAACTATGGCTACACCTTC
NA TRBD1 TRBJ2-3 TRBV6-4 15 CASSLTGGAPDTQYF TGTGCCAGCAGTCTGACAGGGGGGGCCCCAGATACGCAGTATTTT
NA NA TRBJ2-5 TRBV27 13 CASSGRIRETQYF TGTGCCAGCAGTGGCCGGATCAGGGAGACCCAGTACTTC
NA NA TRBJ2-5 TRBV19 13 CASSNSLQETQYF TGTGCCAGTAGTAACTCCTTACAAGAGACCCAGTACTTC
NA NA TRBJ2-7 TRBV29-1 13 CSVLRDTSYEQYF TGCAGCGTTCTCCGGGACACGTCCTACGAGCAGTACTTC
NA NA TRBJ2-5 TRBV5-1 14 CASSLAVSRETQYF TGCGCCAGCAGCTTGGCCGTCTCCAGGGAGACCCAGTACTTC
NA NA TRBJ2-1 TRBV27 20 CASSPGDRRSIVRSYNEQFF TGTGCCAGCAGTCCCGGCGACAGGCGGAGTATCGTCCGCTCCTACAATGAGCAGTTCTTC
NA NA TRBJ2-1 TRBV7-9 16 CASSPQAEYSYNEQFF TGTGCCAGCAGCCCACAAGCGGAGTACTCCTACAATGAGCAGTTCTTC
NA NA TRBJ2-7 TRBV5-1 15 CASSLAGLEGDEQYF TGCGCCAGCAGCTTGGCCGGACTCGAGGGCGACGAGCAGTACTTC
NA TRBD1 TRBJ2-3 TRBV11-3 15 CASSLGQGASDTQYF TGTGCCAGCAGCTTAGGTCAGGGGGCTTCAGATACGCAGTATTTT
NA NA TRBJ1-1 TRBV5-1 14 CASTGGTQGTEAFF TGCGCCAGTACGGGGGGTACCCAGGGCACTGAAGCTTTCTTT
NA NA TRBJ1-1 TRBV5-4 14 CASSKPGQTIEAFF TGTGCCAGCAGTAAGCCCGGACAAACTATTGAAGCTTTCTTT
NA TRBD2 TRBJ2-1 TRBV19 16 CASSLATSGRGNEQFF TGTGCCAGTAGTCTGGCAACTAGCGGGAGAGGGAATGAGCAGTTCTTC
once NA TRBJ1-5 TRBV19 14 CASHGGLSNQPQHF TGTGCCAGTCACGGAGGCCTTAGCAATCAGCCCCAGCATTTT
NA TRBD1 TRBJ1-1 TRBV7-8 16 CASSILKSDRVTEAFF TGTGCCAGCAGCATACTCAAATCGGACAGGGTCACTGAAGCTTTCTTT
NA NA TRBJ1-6 TRBV7-2 13 CASSYQVNSPLHF TGTGCCAGCAGCTACCAGGTTAATTCACCCCTCCACTTT